This T cell receptor (beta chain) was documented in a study of blood T cell repertoires in COVID-19. Generated by immunoSEQ multiplex PCR, the TCRdb table keeps only in-frame clones and is missing some. The top ten hold 4.5% to 7% of the sample, which has around 40,000 clones, around 92% seen once. This clone showed up just once. This CDR3 is built from 15 residues. CDR1 is SGHKS and CDR2 is YYEKEE in the germline V gene (reference sequence). V lost 3 bases and J lost 8; bases outside the gene matches: 7. Specimen: peripheral blood. V gene TRBV5-5 combines with J gene TRBJ2-1; 11 bases align to TRBD2. This TCR was recovered from a woman of 80 years or more with acute or convalescent COVID-19. The CDR3 region has the DNA TGTGCCAGCAGCTCGCTAGCGGGGGGTAGAGATGAGCAGTTCTTC. It translates to CASSSLAGGRDEQFF.